This section outlines one T cell receptor beta chain sequence together with its context. While infection was still active, Seattle patients were enrolled and then followed longitudinally. The V gene lost 0 bases and the J gene lost 5 bases, with 11 bases spanning the gap. The CDR3 runs to 14 residues. Germline CDR1 is MNHEY and CDR2 is SVGAGI. This sample stems from a study of blood T cell repertoires in COVID-19. Produced via immunoSEQ multiplex PCR; TCRdb's table is partial and in-frame only. The sample yields about 240,000 clones, approximately 85% seen once. The sample was peripheral blood. This chain connects TRBV6-5 to TRBJ2-7; unclear D gene. The sequence derives from a man in his forties or fifties with COVID-19, enrolled during active disease. DNA of the CDR3: TGTGCCAGCAGTTACTCGAACAGTCCCCACGAGCAGTACTTC. This sequence encodes CASSYSNSPHEQYF.